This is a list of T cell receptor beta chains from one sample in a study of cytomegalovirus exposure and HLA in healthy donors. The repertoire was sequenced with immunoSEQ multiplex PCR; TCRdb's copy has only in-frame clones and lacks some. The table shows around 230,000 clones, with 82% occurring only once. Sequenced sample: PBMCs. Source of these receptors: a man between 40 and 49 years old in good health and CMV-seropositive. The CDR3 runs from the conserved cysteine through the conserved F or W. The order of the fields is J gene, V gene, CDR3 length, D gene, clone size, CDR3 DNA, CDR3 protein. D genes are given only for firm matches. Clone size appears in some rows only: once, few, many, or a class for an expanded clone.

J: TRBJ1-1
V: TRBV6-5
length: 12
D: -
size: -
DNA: TGTGCCAGCACTTCTTCGAACACTGAAGCTTTCTTT
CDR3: CASTSSNTEAFF

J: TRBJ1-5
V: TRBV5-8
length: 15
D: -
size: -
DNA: TGTGCCAGCAGCCGGACGGGAGCCGGCAATCAGCCCCAGCATTTT
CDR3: CASSRTGAGNQPQHF

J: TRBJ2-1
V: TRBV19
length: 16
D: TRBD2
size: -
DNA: TGTGCCAGTAGTATACGACATAGCGGGAGCTCTGATGAGCAGTTCTTC
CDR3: CASSIRHSGSSDEQFF

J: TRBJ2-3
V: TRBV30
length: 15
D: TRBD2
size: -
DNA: TGTGCCTGGAGGGTCGGGACTAGCGGCACAGATACGCAGTATTTT
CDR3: CAWRVGTSGTDTQYF

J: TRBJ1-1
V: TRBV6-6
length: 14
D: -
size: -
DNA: TGTGCCAGCAGTTACAAGGCGGGGGACACTGAAGCTTTCTTT
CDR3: CASSYKAGDTEAFF

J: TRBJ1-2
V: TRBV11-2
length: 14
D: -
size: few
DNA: TGTGCCAGCAGCTCAAACCTAGCTAACTATGGCTACACCTTC
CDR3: CASSSNLANYGYTF

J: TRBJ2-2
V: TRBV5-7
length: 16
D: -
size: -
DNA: TGTGCCAGCAGCAGGGCGGAGGGATTGAACACCGGGGAGCTGTTTTTT
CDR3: CASSRAEGLNTGELFF

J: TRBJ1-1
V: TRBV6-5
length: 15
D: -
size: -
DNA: TGTGCCAGCAGTTACAGCCTGAAGATGAACACTGAAGCTTTCTTT
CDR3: CASSYSLKMNTEAFF

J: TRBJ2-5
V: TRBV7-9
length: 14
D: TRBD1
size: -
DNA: TGTGCCAGCACGGGACAGGGAGGGCCAGAGACCCAGTACTTC
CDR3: CASTGQGGPETQYF

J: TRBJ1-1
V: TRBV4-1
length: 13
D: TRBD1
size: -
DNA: TGCGCCAGCAGCGGAACAGGGGGCACTGAAGCTTTCTTT
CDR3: CASSGTGGTEAFF

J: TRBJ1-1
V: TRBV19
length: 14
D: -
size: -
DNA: TGTGCCAGTAGTCCTGGACAGTCGAACACTGAAGCTTTCTTT
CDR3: CASSPGQSNTEAFF

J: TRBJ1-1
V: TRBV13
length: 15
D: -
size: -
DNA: TGTGCCAGCAGCGGGGGGGCGCAGGGGATAACTGAAGCTTTCTTT
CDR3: CASSGGAQGITEAFF

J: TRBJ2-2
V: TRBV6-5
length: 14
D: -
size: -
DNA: TGTGCCACCCGACTAGGAGCGAACACCGGGGAGCTGTTTTTT
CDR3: CATRLGANTGELFF

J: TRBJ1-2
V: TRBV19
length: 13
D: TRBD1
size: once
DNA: TGTGCCAGTAGTATAACAGGGGCCTATGGCTACACCTTC
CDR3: CASSITGAYGYTF

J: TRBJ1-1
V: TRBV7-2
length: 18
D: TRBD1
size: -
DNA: TGTGCCAGCAGCTTAGATTTGTGGGACAGGGGGCCGAACACTGAAGCTTTCTTT
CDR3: CASSLDLWDRGPNTEAFF

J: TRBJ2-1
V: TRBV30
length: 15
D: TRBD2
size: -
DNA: TGTGCCTGGGGTTTAATAGCGGGAGGATGGAATGAGCAGTTCTTC
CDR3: CAWGLIAGGWNEQFF

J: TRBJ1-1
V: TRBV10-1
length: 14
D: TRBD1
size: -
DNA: TGCGCCAGCAGTGATCGGACAGGCTTCACTGAAGCTTTCTTT
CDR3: CASSDRTGFTEAFF

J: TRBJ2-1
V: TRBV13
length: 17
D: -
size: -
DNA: TGTGCCAGCAGCTTAGGCGGATATGGCGGGAAAGGCAATGAGCAGTTCTTC
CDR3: CASSLGGYGGKGNEQFF

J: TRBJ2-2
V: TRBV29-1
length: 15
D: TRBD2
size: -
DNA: TGCAGCGTTGAGGCTAGCGGGAAGGGAACCGGGGAGCTGTTTTTT
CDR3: CSVEASGKGTGELFF

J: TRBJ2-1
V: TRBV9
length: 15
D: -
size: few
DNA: TGTGCCAGCAGCGTATTCGGAGGAGGCGGCTATGAGCAGTTCTTC
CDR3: CASSVFGGGGYEQFF

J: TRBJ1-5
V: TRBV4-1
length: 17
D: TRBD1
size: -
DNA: TGCGCCAGCAGCCTACGACAGACAGGGGATAGCAATCAGCCCCAGCATTTT
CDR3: CASSLRQTGDSNQPQHF

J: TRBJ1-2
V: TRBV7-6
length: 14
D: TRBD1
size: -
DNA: TGTGCCAGCAGCCAAGGACAGGGGACGGACGGCTACACCTTC
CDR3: CASSQGQGTDGYTF

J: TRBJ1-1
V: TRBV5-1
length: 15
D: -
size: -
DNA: TGCGCCAGCAGCTTGGCCGCGACCGGGGGTTCTGAAGCTTTCTTT
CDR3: CASSLAATGGSEAFF

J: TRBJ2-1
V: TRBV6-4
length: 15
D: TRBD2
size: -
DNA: TGTGCCAGCAGTCTCATTAGCGGGTCCTACAATGAGCAGTTCTTC
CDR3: CASSLISGSYNEQFF

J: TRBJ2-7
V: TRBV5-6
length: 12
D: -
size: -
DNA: TGTGCCAGCAGCCTAGACCGCTACGAGCAGTACTTC
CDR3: CASSLDRYEQYF

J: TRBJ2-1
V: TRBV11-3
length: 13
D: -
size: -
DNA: TGTGCCAGCAGCTCTAAGACTAGCAATGAGCAGTTCTTC
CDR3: CASSSKTSNEQFF

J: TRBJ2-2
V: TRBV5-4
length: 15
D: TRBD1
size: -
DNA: TGTGCCAGCAGCTTTCTGGACAGGGCCACCGGGGAGCTGTTTTTT
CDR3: CASSFLDRATGELFF

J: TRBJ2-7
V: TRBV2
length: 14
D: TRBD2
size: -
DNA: TGTGCCAGCAGGAGAGGACTAGCGGGCGACGAGCAGTACTTC
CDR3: CASRRGLAGDEQYF

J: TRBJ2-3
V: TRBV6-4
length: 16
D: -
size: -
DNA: TGTGCCAGCAGTGATGAGCCCGGGACTAGCACAGATACGCAGTATTTT
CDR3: CASSDEPGTSTDTQYF

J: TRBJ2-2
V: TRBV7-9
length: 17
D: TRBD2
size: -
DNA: TGTGCCAGCAGACCCCCCCTTGGAGGGGAGGGCCCCGGGGAGCTGTTTTTT
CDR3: CASRPPLGGEGPGELFF

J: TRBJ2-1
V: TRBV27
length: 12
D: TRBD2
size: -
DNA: TGTGCCAGCAGTTTATCGGGCGGGAGGCAGTTCTTC
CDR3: CASSLSGGRQFF